This T cell receptor (beta chain) appears in the sequencing data of a study of T-cell reconstitution after alpha-beta-depleted transplantation in children. For TCRbeta, the library was prepared with unique molecular identifiers. TCRdb re-called the PCR reads through MiXCR, storing one row per CDR3 protein. The sample lists some 500,000 distinct CDR3 sequences, about a sixth occurring once. The CDR3 contains 18 residues. Germline V gene lookup returns CDR1 MGHRA and CDR2 YSYEKL. After removal of 0 bases from V and 3 bases from J, the junction contained 9 bases not matched to a gene. This clonotype was seen more than once but under ten times.

V gene TRBV4-1 combines with J gene TRBJ2-7, with 12 bases that match TRBD2. The receptor was derived from a human donor who donated a stem cell graft to a child with acute lymphoblastic leukemia. The material was PBMCs from the stem cell graft donor, obtained from the stem cell graft. DNA of the CDR3: TGCGCCAGCAGCCAAGATCTCCCTAGCGGGAGGGCCAACTACGAGCAGTACTTC. Residues: CASSQDLPSGRANYEQYF.